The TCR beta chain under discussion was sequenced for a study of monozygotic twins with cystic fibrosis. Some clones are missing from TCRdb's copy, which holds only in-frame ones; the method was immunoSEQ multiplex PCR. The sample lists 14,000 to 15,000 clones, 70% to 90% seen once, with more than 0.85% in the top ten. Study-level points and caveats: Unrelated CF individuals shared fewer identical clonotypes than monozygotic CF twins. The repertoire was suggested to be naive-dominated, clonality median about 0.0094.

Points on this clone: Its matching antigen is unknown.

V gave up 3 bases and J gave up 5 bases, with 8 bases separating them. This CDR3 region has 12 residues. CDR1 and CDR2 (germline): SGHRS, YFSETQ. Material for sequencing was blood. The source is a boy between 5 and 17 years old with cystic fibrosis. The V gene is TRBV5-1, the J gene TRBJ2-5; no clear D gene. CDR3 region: CASSSKKETQYF. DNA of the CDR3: TGCGCCAGCAGCTCGAAAAAGGAGACCCAGTACTTC.